This T cell receptor (beta chain) was captured by sequencing in a study of T-cell reconstitution after alpha-beta-depleted transplantation in children. This clonotype was detected a few times. With 1 base removed from V and 6 bases from J, the gap between germline ends came to 17 bases. The CDR3 consists of 16 residues. Germline lookup yields CDR1 SGHDT and CDR2 YYEEEE. Unique molecular identifiers were incorporated during preparation of the TCRbeta library. TCRdb used MiXCR to reprocess the PCR reads, holding one entry per CDR3 protein. The sample includes over 80,000 distinct CDR3 sequences, around 22% seen only once; the top ten take over 20%.

Material: PBMCs, obtained before TCRalphabeta/CD19-depleted stem cell transplant. The receptor comes from a boy aged 2 to 10 with acute lymphoblastic leukemia, due to receive a stem cell transplant. This chain links TRBV5-6 with TRBJ2-1, with D perhaps TRBD1 or TRBD2 (5 bases each). The CDR3 DNA sequence: TGTGCCAGCAGCTTGTGGTCGGGACCCAGGGTCAATGAGCAGTTCTTC. Protein sequence: CASSLWSGPRVNEQFF.